This is a list of T cell receptor beta chains from one sample in a study of blood T cell repertoires in COVID-19. Using immunoSEQ multiplex PCR, the repertoire was profiled, and TCRdb retains in-frame clones only, with some absent. The sample consists of under 85,000 clones, about 88% of them appearing once. Sequenced input: peripheral blood. The receptors originated from a man aged 65 to 85 with active or convalescent COVID-19. Both conserved end residues are part of each CDR3. The D gene is left open where the match is weak. Part of the rows lack a size; the others show once, few, many or a class for expanded clones.

CASSPSQGDTQYF	TGTGCCAGCAGTCCCTCACAGGGAGATACGCAGTATTTT	TRBV12-3/TRBV12-4	TRBJ2-3	.	.
CASSHGTENGYTF	TGTGCCAGCTCGCATGGGACAGAAAATGGCTACACCTTC	TRBV18	TRBJ1-2	.	TRBD1
CASSTTSGGYQETQYF	TGCGCCAGCAGCACTACTAGCGGGGGGTACCAAGAGACCCAGTACTTC	TRBV5-1	TRBJ2-5	.	TRBD2
CASSGWGKEKLFF	TGTGCCAGCAGTGGATGGGGCAAAGAAAAACTGTTTTTT	TRBV6-2/TRBV6-3	TRBJ1-4	.	.
CASRGDEVATNEKLFF	TGTGCCAGTAGAGGAGACGAGGTTGCAACTAATGAAAAACTGTTTTTT	TRBV19	TRBJ1-4	.	.
CASSSDAGQFEGYTF	TGTGCCAGCAGCTCGGACGCGGGGCAGTTCGAGGGCTACACCTTC	TRBV7-6	TRBJ1-2	.	.
CASSFGTGVEKLFF	TGTGCCAGCAGTTTCGGGACAGGGGTTGAAAAACTGTTTTTT	TRBV27	TRBJ1-4	.	TRBD1
CASSVDRGHTEAFF	TGTGCCAGTAGTGTCGACAGGGGGCACACTGAAGCTTTCTTT	TRBV19	TRBJ1-1	.	TRBD1
CASSNLEKETQYF	TGTGCCAGCAGCAATTTAGAGAAAGAGACCCAGTACTTC	TRBV12-3/TRBV12-4	TRBJ2-5	.	.
CASSPTSLRNEQFF	TGTGCCAGCAGCCCTACGTCTCTGCGGAATGAGCAGTTCTTC	TRBV7-3	TRBJ2-1	.	.
CASSLGTGSPSIKLF	TGTGCCAGCAGCTTGGGGACAGGGTCCCCCAGTATTAAGCTTTTT	TRBV7-6	TRBJ1-4	.	TRBD1
CASSPSAPTRTGVSGYTF	TGTGCCAGCTCACCATCGGCCCCCACGAGAACAGGGGTGAGTGGCTACACCTTC	TRBV18	TRBJ1-2	.	TRBD1
CATSTRGIGGAPLHF	TGTGCCACCTCCACACGGGGTATTGGAGGGGCACCCCTCCACTTT	TRBV28	TRBJ1-6	few	.
CAWSKGQGDGYTF	TGTGCCTGGAGTAAGGGACAGGGAGATGGCTACACCTTC	TRBV30	TRBJ1-2	once	TRBD1
CASSRGTVGNTIYF	TGTGCCAGCAGTCGGGGGACGGTTGGAAACACCATATATTTT	TRBV6-2/TRBV6-3	TRBJ1-3	.	.
CASSEFLDRSYEQYF	TGTGCCAGCAGTGAATTTCTCGACAGGTCCTACGAGCAGTACTTC	TRBV6-1	TRBJ2-7	.	.
CASSLLGQGLSPLHF	TGTGCCAGCAGCTTATTGGGGCAGGGTCTTTCACCCCTCCACTTT	TRBV7-2	TRBJ1-6	.	.
CASSSPYRGYGYTF	TGTGCCAGCAGCTCCCCTTACAGGGGTTATGGCTACACCTTC	TRBV5-6	TRBJ1-2	once	TRBD1